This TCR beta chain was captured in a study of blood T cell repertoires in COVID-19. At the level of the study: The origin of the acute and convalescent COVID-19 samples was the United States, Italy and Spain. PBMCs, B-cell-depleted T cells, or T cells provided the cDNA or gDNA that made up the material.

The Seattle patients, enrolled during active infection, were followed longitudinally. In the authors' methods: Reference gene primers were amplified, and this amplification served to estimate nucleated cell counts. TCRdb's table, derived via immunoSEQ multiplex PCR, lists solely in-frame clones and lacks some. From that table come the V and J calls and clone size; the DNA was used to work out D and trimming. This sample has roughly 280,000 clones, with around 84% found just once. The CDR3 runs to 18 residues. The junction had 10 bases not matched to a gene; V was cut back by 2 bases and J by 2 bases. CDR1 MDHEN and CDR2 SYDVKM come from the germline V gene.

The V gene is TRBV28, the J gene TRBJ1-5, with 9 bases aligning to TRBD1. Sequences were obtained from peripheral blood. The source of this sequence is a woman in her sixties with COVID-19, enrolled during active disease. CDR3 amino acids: CASSLGTGRSGRNQPQHF. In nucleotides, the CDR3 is TGTGCCAGCAGTTTAGGGACAGGGCGCTCTGGTCGCAATCAGCCCCAGCATTTT.